The 28 T cell receptor beta chains presented below share a single source sample, sequenced in a study of T-cell memory formation after mild COVID-19. MiXCR, run by TCRdb on the 5' RACE reads, gives a single entry per CDR3 protein. Of roughly 130,000 distinct CDR3 sequences in the sample, less than 6.5% are singletons; the top ten hold about 2.2%. Sequenced material: PBMCs or a T cell subset sorted from them (not recorded which). The receptors stem from an adult woman who had mild COVID-19 (a few samples of this study predate the infection). Cell type and time point are not known.

V usage is TRBV6-2 or TRBV6-3 and J usage is TRBJ2-7; TRBD1 matches 12 bases. V was clipped by 8 bases and J by 6 bases; unmatched bases: 11. CDR3 length: 15 residues. Germline CDR1 reads MNHEY; CDR2 reads SVGEGT. The CDR3 sequence is CASSITGTGGGEQYF. The CDR3 region has the DNA TGTGCCAGCTCTATTACCGGGACAGGGGGCGGCGAGCAGTACTTC.

The chain combines TRBV7-2 with TRBJ1-2, with 8 bases aligning to TRBD1. The V gene's germline CDR1 is SGHTA and CDR2 FQGNSA. V trimming: 5 bases; J trimming: 4 bases; junction bases outside the gene matches: 18. CDR3 length equals 18 residues. The CDR3 DNA reads TGTGCCAGCAGCAAAAACTTGGACAGGGAGAGTGGCGGCTATGGCTACACCTTC. It encodes CASSKNLDRESGGYGYTF.

This clonotype was found many times. V usage is TRBV21-1 and J usage is TRBJ2-7; the listed D gene, TRBD1, was not tested against the DNA. TRBV21-1 is reported as a pseudogene. This CDR3 comprises 14 residues. CDR3 loop: CASSNPGTHNEQYF. CDR3 DNA: TGTGCCAGCAGCAACCCGGGGACTCATAACGAGCAGTACTTC.

This clonotype was recorded many times. The rearrangement uses TRBV12-3 or TRBV12-4 and TRBJ2-7, with TRBD1 matching 9 bases. Trimming cost V 1 base and J 4 bases; bases outside gene matches: 5. CDR3 length: 15 residues. CDR3 bases: TGTGCCAGCAGTTTAGTCGGGACAGGGCCTTACGAGCAGTACTTC. As protein: CASSLVGTGPYEQYF.

This clonotype was observed a handful of times. The chain links TRBV7-9 to TRBJ2-1; D is undetermined. The CDR3 loop spans 13 amino acids. CDR1 and CDR2 from the germline V gene are SEHNR and FQNEAQ (reference sequence). Trimming took 4 bases from V and 4 from J, leaving 8 bases between them. In DNA form, the CDR3 reads TGTGCCAGCAGCTCGACCCATTACAATGAGCAGTTCTTC. Residues: CASSSTHYNEQFF. The full variable domain, rest sourced from reference TRBV7-9 and TRBJ2-1, is DTGVSQNPRHKITKRGQNVTFRCDPISEHNRLYWYRQTLGQGPEFLTYFQNEAQLEKSRLLSDRFSAERPKGSFSTLEIQRTEQGDSAMYLCASSSTHYNEQFFGPGTRLTVL.

V gene TRBV7-9 combines with J gene TRBJ1-6; D may be TRBD1 (5 bases). CDR3 length equals 13 residues. The germline CDR1 and CDR2 sequences are SEHNR and FQNEAQ (reference sequence). V was shortened by 8 bases and J by 10 bases, with 15 bases between the two germline ends. The CDR3 reads CASGPGPGSPLHF. Here the CDR3 DNA reads TGTGCCAGCGGGCCGGGGCCAGGGTCACCCCTCCACTTT.

This clonotype was seen a handful of times. The chain is built from TRBV24-1 and TRBJ1-1; unclear D gene. The germline V and J ends were trimmed by 6 bases and 0 bases, with 10 bases remaining between them. Per germline, CDR1 KGHDR and CDR2 SFDVKD. There are 14 residues in the CDR3. Here the CDR3 DNA reads TGTGCCACCAGTCAGGAAGGAATGAACACTGAAGCTTTCTTT. Its protein product is CATSQEGMNTEAFF.

This clonotype has just a few counts. The rearrangement links TRBV7-2 to TRBJ2-7, with 9 positions matching TRBD2. Per the germline V gene, CDR1 is SGHTA and CDR2 is FQGNSA. V shed 3 bases and J 7 bases; nucleotides not matched to a gene: 13. The CDR3 length is 16 residues. CDR3 nucleotides: TGTGCCAGCAGCTTCTCCGCGGGAGGGCCCTCGCAGGAGCAGTACTTC. Residues: CASSFSAGGPSQEQYF.

This clonotype was observed a handful of times. This chain connects TRBV30 to TRBJ1-2; unclear D gene. Trimming cost V 4 bases and J 0 bases, with 12 bases left between them. Looked up from germline, CDR1 is GTSNPN and CDR2 is SVGIG (reference sequence). This CDR3 has 14 residues. CDR3 loop: CAWTLAGANYGYTF. CDR3 in DNA: TGTGCCTGGACTTTGGCAGGAGCTAACTATGGCTACACCTTC.

This clonotype was seen a handful of times. The chain recombines TRBV5-1 with TRBJ2-1; 11 bases agree with TRBD2. In germline, CDR1 is SGHRS, CDR2 YFSETQ. The CDR3 sequence is 15 residues long. V shed 3 bases and J 10 bases; nucleotides not matched to a gene: 9. The CDR3 is CASSSRLAGTSEQFF. CDR3 DNA sequence: TGCGCCAGCAGCTCCCGACTAGCGGGGACCAGCGAGCAGTTCTTC.

This sequence joins TRBV5-1 and TRBJ1-1; no definite D call. CDR3 length equals 14 residues. Between the trimmed V and J ends, which lost 4 bases and 1 base, there was a span of 11 bases. In germline, CDR1 is SGHRS, CDR2 YFSETQ. The CDR3 here is CASSNGQSNTEAFF. In nucleotides, the CDR3 is TGCGCCAGCAGCAACGGGCAATCGAACACTGAAGCTTTCTTT.

This clonotype has a count of ten or more. The chain combines TRBV7-2 with TRBJ2-1, with 9 bases fitting TRBD2. The germline V gene has CDR1 SGHTA and CDR2 FQGNSA. This CDR3 region has 16 residues. Trimming at V came to 4 bases and at J to 2 bases, leaving 6 bases not matched to a gene. Here the CDR3 reads CASSSRASGTYNEQFF. In DNA form, the CDR3 reads TGTGCCAGCAGCTCTAGAGCTAGCGGGACCTACAATGAGCAGTTCTTC.

This clonotype has a count of ten or more. The genes are TRBV5-1 and TRBJ2-1; TRBD2 aligns across 7 bases. With 0 bases clipped from V and 6 bases from J, the junction kept 3 bases outside the gene matches. The CDR3 sequence is 14 residues long. Germline-derived CDR1 and CDR2 are SGHRS and YFSETQ. CDR3 region: CASSLVASGNEQFF. CDR3 DNA: TGCGCCAGCAGCTTGGTGGCTAGCGGCAATGAGCAGTTCTTC. The full variable domain, its missing parts supplied by reference TRBV5-1 and TRBJ2-1, is KAGVTQTPRYLIKTRGQQVTLSCSPISGHRSVSWYQQTPGQGLQFLFEYFSETQRNKGNFPGRFSGRQFSNSRSEMNVSTLELGDSALYLCASSLVASGNEQFFGPGTRLTVL.

This rearrangement joins TRBV12-3 or TRBV12-4 to TRBJ1-2; D ambiguous. V was clipped by 3 bases and J by 6 bases, with 5 bases between them. The CDR3 runs to 11 residues. This CDR3 is CASSLYDGYTF. The CDR3 nucleotides read TGTGCCAGCAGTTTGTATGATGGCTACACCTTC.

The V gene is TRBV5-6, the J gene TRBJ1-1; D is ambiguous. V lost 1 base, J lost 6 bases, and 13 bases lay in between. The germline V gene encodes CDR1 SGHDT and CDR2 YYEEEE. This CDR3 has 14 amino acids. The CDR3 sequence: CASSLFAVSAEAFF. The CDR3 DNA reads TGTGCCAGCAGCTTGTTTGCTGTTTCGGCTGAAGCTTTCTTT.

The chain links TRBV5-5 to TRBJ2-7, with 7 nucleotides matching TRBD1. V shed 4 bases, J shed 6 bases, and the junction held 25 bases outside the gene matches. The CDR3 loop spans 19 amino acids. Germline CDR1 and CDR2: SGHKS and YYEKEE (reference sequence). The CDR3 sequence is CASSPFGTPEGAPAGEQYF. DNA of the CDR3: TGTGCCAGCAGCCCCTTCGGGACACCCGAGGGGGCGCCTGCCGGCGAGCAGTACTTC.

This clonotype appeared many times. This rearrangement joins TRBV20-1 to TRBJ1-5; 9 nucleotides match TRBD1. Trimming cost V 0 bases and J 2 bases; bases outside gene matches: 5. Germline-derived CDR1 and CDR2 are DFQATT and SNEGSKA (reference sequence). This CDR3 comprises 16 residues. CDR3 sequence reads: CSARDSTGGGNQPQHF. The CDR3 coding sequence is TGCAGTGCTAGAGATTCCACAGGGGGCGGCAATCAGCCCCAGCATTTT.

The sample holds a few counts of this clonotype. The rearrangement uses TRBV5-6 and TRBJ2-7; TRBD1 matches at 8 bases. Germline V gene data show CDR1 as SGHDT and CDR2 as YYEEEE. The CDR3 runs to 15 residues. Trimming took 3 bases from V and 2 from J; bases not matched to a gene: 7. CDR3 nucleotides: TGTGCCAGCAGCTCCCCATCGGACAGGGCCTACGAGCAGTACTTC. Translating gives CASSSPSDRAYEQYF.

This clonotype was counted at least ten times. The chain is built from TRBV12-3 or TRBV12-4 and TRBJ2-7, with 8 bases matching TRBD2. Trimming cost V 7 bases and J 0 bases; bases outside gene matches: 5. This CDR3 is 14 amino acids long. The CDR3 DNA reads as TGTGCCAGCACTAAGCGGGAGAACTCCTACGAGCAGTACTTC. Its protein product is CASTKRENSYEQYF.

Ten or more counts support this clonotype. The chain has TRBV6-1 and TRBJ2-7; D gene ambiguous. This CDR3 comprises 14 residues. Germline V gene data show CDR1 as MNHNS and CDR2 as SASEGT. Trimming pared 2 bases from V and 3 bases from J, leaving 11 bases between. The CDR3 loop is CASSESHGRYEQYF. CDR3 nucleotide sequence: TGTGCCAGCAGTGAATCCCACGGCCGCTACGAGCAGTACTTC.

This clonotype was seen more than once but under ten times. This chain connects TRBV4-2 to TRBJ1-1, with TRBD1 identical over 7 bases. The CDR3 spans 19 residues. Looked up from germline, CDR1 is LGHNA and CDR2 is YNFKEQ. With V trimmed by 0 bases and J by 11 bases, 24 bases remained unmatched. CDR3 protein: CASSQEPQGGTTRGGNAFF. CDR3 in DNA: TGTGCCAGCAGCCAAGAACCGCAGGGGGGAACTACACGGGGAGGGAACGCTTTCTTT.

This clonotype was seen a handful of times. This rearrangement joins TRBV18 to TRBJ1-6; D perhaps matches TRBD1 (6 bases). Germline CDR1 reads KGHSH; CDR2 reads LQKENI. The V end lost 6 bases, the J end lost 11 bases, and 14 bases lay between the germline ends. The CDR3 length is 13 residues. As DNA, the CDR3 is TGTGCCAGCTCGGACAGCGGCAGTCCACCCCTCCACTTT. Translation: CASSDSGSPPLHF.

CDR3 DNA: TGTGCCAGTAGTAACCCAGGGAACAATCAGCCCCAGCATTTT. Protein: CASSNPGNNQPQHF. V usage is TRBV19 and J usage is TRBJ1-5; D perhaps matches TRBD1 (5 bases). CDR1 is LNHDA, CDR2 SQIVND, per germline (reference sequence). This CDR3 has 14 amino acids. V was clipped by 4 bases and J by 3 bases, with 10 bases between them.

The chain links TRBV19 to TRBJ1-2; D is undetermined. Trimming shortened V by 9 bases and J by 8 bases, and 19 bases separated the two germline ends. Germline CDR1 reads LNHDA; CDR2 reads SQIVND (reference sequence). The CDR3 runs 13 residues. This chain's CDR3 is CASEQIPNRGYTF. The CDR3, as DNA: TGTGCCAGCGAACAGATCCCCAATCGGGGCTACACCTTC.

The chain combines TRBV2 with TRBJ1-1; 9 positions match TRBD1. Unmatched junction bases numbered 4, after V lost 7 bases and J lost 1 base. This CDR3 has 14 residues. Germline CDR1 reads SNHLY; CDR2 reads FYNNEI. CDR3 region: CASTGGQGNTEAFF. The CDR3, as DNA: TGTGCCAGCACAGGGGGACAGGGGAACACTGAAGCTTTCTTT.

This clonotype was seen only a few times. The rearrangement uses TRBV12-3 or TRBV12-4 and TRBJ1-6; 11 bases line up with TRBD1. CDR3 length equals 12 residues. The V segment lost 9 bases and the J segment 10 bases; nucleotides outside the gene matches: 2. The CDR3, as DNA: TGTGCCAGTGGGACAGGGGGATCACCCCTCCACTTT. Its translation: CASGTGGSPLHF.

The rearrangement joins TRBV20-1 to TRBJ1-2; TRBD1 matches 10 bases. With 1 base clipped from V and 0 bases from J, the junction kept 11 bases outside the gene matches. This CDR3 comprises 18 residues. CDR1 is DFQATT, CDR2 SNEGSKA, per germline (reference sequence). CDR3 amino acids: CSARAPGQGTAANYGYTF. The CDR3 coding sequence is TGCAGTGCTAGAGCCCCGGGACAGGGGACGGCCGCTAACTATGGCTACACCTTC.

The V and J genes are TRBV20-1 and TRBJ2-3, with 10 bases aligning to TRBD2. In germline, CDR1 is DFQATT, CDR2 SNEGSKA (reference sequence). The CDR3 consists of 17 residues. Trimming took 0 bases from V and 1 from J; bases not matched to a gene: 7. The CDR3 loop is CSARDARGTSGTDTQYF. CDR3 nucleotides: TGCAGTGCTAGAGATGCTCGAGGGACTAGCGGCACAGATACGCAGTATTTT.